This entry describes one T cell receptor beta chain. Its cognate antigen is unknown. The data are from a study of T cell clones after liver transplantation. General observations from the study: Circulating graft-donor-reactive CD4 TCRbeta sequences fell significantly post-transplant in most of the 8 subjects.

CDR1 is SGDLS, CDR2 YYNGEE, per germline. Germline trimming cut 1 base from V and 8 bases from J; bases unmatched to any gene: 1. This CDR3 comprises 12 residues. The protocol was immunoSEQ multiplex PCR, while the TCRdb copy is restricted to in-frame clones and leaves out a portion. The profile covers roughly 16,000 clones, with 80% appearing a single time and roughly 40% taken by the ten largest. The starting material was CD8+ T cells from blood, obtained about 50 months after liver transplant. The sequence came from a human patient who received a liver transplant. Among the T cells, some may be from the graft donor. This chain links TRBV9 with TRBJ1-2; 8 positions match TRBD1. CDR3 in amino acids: CASSVQGAGYTF. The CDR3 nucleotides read TGTGCCAGCAGCGTACAGGGGGCGGGCTACACCTTC.